These 30 T cell receptor beta chains share one sample of origin, sequenced in a study of OX40 agonist ivuxolimab in advanced cancers. Using immunoSEQ multiplex PCR, the repertoire was profiled, and TCRdb retains in-frame clones only, with some absent. The sample has approximately 50,000 clones, less than 90% seen once. Sequencing was performed on CD4+ or CD8+ T cells sorted from blood, taken in a trial of the OX40 agonist ivuxolimab. Receptors originate from an adult with an advanced solid tumor such as melanoma, head and neck, liver or kidney cancer.

This clone was recorded only once. The chain carries TRBV5-1 and TRBJ1-1; 8 bases are shared with TRBD1. Trimming removed 4 bases from V and 1 base from J; junction bases left unmatched: 3. The CDR3 runs 14 residues. CDR1 and CDR2 (germline): SGHRS, YFSETQ. This chain's CDR3 is CASSPGTGNTEAFF. The CDR3 DNA follows: TGCGCCAGCAGCCCCGGGACAGGGAACACTGAAGCTTTCTTT.

The rearrangement joins TRBV5-1 to TRBJ2-7, with D perhaps matching TRBD1 (5 bases). V was shortened by 1 base and J by 5 bases, with 10 bases between the two germline ends. Germline CDR1 SGHRS, CDR2 YFSETQ. This CDR3 region has 13 residues. CDR3 region: CASSLQGHNEQYF. CDR3 DNA: TGCGCCAGCAGCTTGCAGGGTCACAACGAGCAGTACTTC.

CDR3 in amino acids: CASSALEWPGNTIYF. The CDR3 bases are TGTGCCAGCAGCGCTCTAGAATGGCCTGGAAACACCATATATTTT. This rearrangement joins TRBV9 to TRBJ1-3, with D unclear. Trimming stripped 3 bases from V and 2 bases from J, with 12 bases between. Germline V gene lookup returns CDR1 SGDLS and CDR2 YYNGEE. The CDR3 sequence is 15 residues long.

The rearrangement uses TRBV27 and TRBJ1-2; a weak D match, TRBD1 (6 bases). The CDR3 is 17 amino acids. Germline CDR1 MNHEY, CDR2 SMNVEV (reference sequence). Trimming left V 6 bases short and J 0 bases short, with 20 bases between. CDR3 nucleotide sequence: TGTGCCAGCAGCGCGACAGGAGGCGGGCCCCCTAACTATGGCTACACCTTC. It yields the protein CASSATGGGPPNYGYTF.

The chain carries TRBV30 and TRBJ2-1, with D possibly matching TRBD2 (5 bases). In germline, CDR1 is GTSNPN, CDR2 SVGIG (reference sequence). The CDR3 covers 13 residues. Trimming pared 3 bases from V and 5 bases from J, leaving 11 bases between. The DNA for the CDR3 is TGTGCCTGGAGGGCACTCGGGGACAATGAGCAGTTCTTC. Its translation is CAWRALGDNEQFF.

The chain joins TRBV9 to TRBJ2-3, with D perhaps TRBD1 (6 bases). The CDR3 covers 16 residues. V lost 1 base and J 6 bases, leaving 18 bases between the germline ends. Germline V gene data show CDR1 as SGDLS and CDR2 as YYNGEE. The CDR3 sequence is CASSVLVGAETDTQYF. Written as DNA, the CDR3 is TGTGCCAGCAGCGTATTAGTGGGGGCGGAAACGGATACGCAGTATTTT.

V is TRBV4-3 and J is TRBJ2-7, with 7 positions matching TRBD2. The V gene's germline CDR1 is LGHNA and CDR2 YSLEER. After removal of 3 bases from V and 5 bases from J, the junction contained 13 bases not matched to a gene. The CDR3 length is 16 residues. The CDR3 here is CASSQAALRGVNEQYF. CDR3 DNA: TGCGCCAGCAGCCAGGCAGCATTACGGGGGGTTAACGAGCAGTACTTC.

The V call is TRBV10-2, the J call TRBJ2-3; perhaps TRBD1 as D (7 bases). This CDR3 has 15 residues. Trimming pared 2 bases from V and 5 bases from J, leaving 14 bases between. CDR1 is WSHSY and CDR2 is SAAADI in the germline V gene. CDR3 DNA: TGCGCCAGCAGTGAGCTGGAGGGGGCAGGAGATACGCAGTATTTT. This gives the protein CASSELEGAGDTQYF.

The J gene is TRBJ2-5, the V gene TRBV21-1; the table gives TRBD1 as D, unverified against the DNA. TRBV21-1 is shown as a pseudogene. CDR3 length equals 13 residues. The CDR3 is CASSEQGLETQYF. In DNA form, the CDR3 reads TGTGCCAGCAGCGAACAGGGTTTAGAGACCCAGTACTTC.

The chain recombines TRBV2 with TRBJ2-7; 7 bases map to TRBD1. CDR3 size: 15 residues. V shed 3 bases, J shed 3 bases, and the junction held 8 bases outside the gene matches. Germline lookup yields CDR1 SNHLY and CDR2 FYNNEI. CDR3 amino acids: CASSDWTGSGYEQYF. As DNA, the CDR3 is TGTGCCAGCAGTGACTGGACAGGAAGTGGCTACGAGCAGTACTTC.

V gene TRBV27 combines with J gene TRBJ2-7; TRBD1 might be the D (5 bases). The germline V and J ends were trimmed by 2 bases and 4 bases, with 15 bases remaining between them. The V gene's germline CDR1 is MNHEY and CDR2 SMNVEV (reference sequence). This CDR3 contains 15 residues. The CDR3 protein is CASSLVTDSSYEQYF. The DNA for the CDR3 is TGTGCCAGCAGTTTAGTGACAGATTCAAGTTACGAGCAGTACTTC.

The chain is built from TRBV7-6 and TRBJ1-1; the D gene is possibly TRBD1 (5 bases). The CDR3 spans 14 residues. V dropped 1 base and J dropped 3 bases, with 9 bases sitting between them. Germline CDR1 reads SGHVS; CDR2 reads FNYEAQ. Here the CDR3 reads CASSLGDGYTEAFF. The CDR3 coding sequence is TGTGCCAGCAGCTTAGGGGACGGTTACACTGAAGCTTTCTTT.

V usage is TRBV6-5 and J usage is TRBJ2-1; 11 bases are a match to TRBD2. Per germline, CDR1 MNHEY and CDR2 SVGAGI. The CDR3 runs to 14 residues. The J segment lost 7 bases and the V segment lost 6 bases, leaving 5 bases of the junction unmatched. The chain's CDR3 is CASSLAGGVNEQFF. DNA of the CDR3: TGTGCCAGCAGCCTAGCGGGGGGAGTAAATGAGCAGTTCTTC.

V gene TRBV19 combines with J gene TRBJ2-6; D unresolved. V lost 10 bases and J 1 base, leaving 11 bases between the germline ends. The CDR3 is made up of 14 amino acids. From germline, CDR1 is LNHDA and CDR2 SQIVND (reference sequence). The CDR3 protein is CATDDLSGANVLTF. In DNA, the CDR3 is TGTGCCACTGATGATCTTTCTGGGGCCAACGTCCTGACTTTC.

This chain joins TRBV14 and TRBJ1-1, with D possibly TRBD1 on 6 matching bases. The CDR3 sequence is 15 residues long. The V end was cut by 1 base, the J end by 6 bases, with 15 bases between. Germline values: CDR1 SGHDN, CDR2 FVKESK. In DNA, the CDR3 is TGTGCCAGCAGCCAAGTGGCAGGGGTGGAACCTGAAGCTTTCTTT. Translation gives CASSQVAGVEPEAFF.

In this sample, this clone turned up a few times. The chain couples TRBV19 to TRBJ1-5; perhaps TRBD1 as D (6 bases). Trimming removed 5 bases at V and 4 bases at J, with 12 bases between. This CDR3 has 14 amino acids. Looked up from germline, CDR1 is LNHDA and CDR2 is SQIVND (reference sequence). Here the CDR3 reads CASSPRTENQPQHF. CDR3 in DNA: TGTGCCAGTAGTCCGCGGACAGAGAATCAGCCCCAGCATTTT.

This clone is judged medium-sized. The rearrangement joins TRBV2 to TRBJ2-7, with D perhaps TRBD2 (5 bases). CDR1 is SNHLY and CDR2 is FYNNEI in the germline V gene. Trimming stripped 7 bases from V and 7 bases from J, with 23 bases between. CDR3 size: 15 residues. CDR3 residues: CASKSGPRSAREQYF. CDR3 nucleotides: TGTGCCAGCAAGTCCGGCCCTCGTAGCGCCCGAGAGCAGTACTTC.

This clone is a singleton in its sample. The rearrangement links TRBV28 to TRBJ2-7; a possible D gene is TRBD1 (5 bases). Deletions cut 6 bases from V and 4 bases from J, with 7 bases between. The V gene's germline CDR1 is MDHEN and CDR2 SYDVKM. The CDR3 totals 11 residues. The CDR3 nucleotides are TGTGCCAGCAGCCAGGGTTACGAGCAGTACTTC. Translating it yields CASSQGYEQYF.

This chain connects TRBV7-3 to TRBJ1-2, with 9 bases identical to TRBD1. Germline-derived CDR1 and CDR2 are SGHTA and FQGTGA. The V gene end was trimmed by 5 bases and the J gene end by 4 bases; junction bases not matched to a gene: 8. This CDR3 contains 15 residues. CDR3 in amino acids: CASSPSGTGSYGYTF. For the CDR3, the DNA is TGTGCCAGCAGCCCTAGCGGGACAGGGAGCTATGGCTACACCTTC.

This sequence joins TRBV30 and TRBJ1-2; maybe TRBD1 (5 bases). From germline, CDR1 is GTSNPN and CDR2 SVGIG (reference sequence). Trimming removed 2 bases at V and 2 bases at J, with 9 bases between. The CDR3 contains 13 residues. This chain's CDR3 is CAWSSGGNYGYTF. The CDR3 DNA reads TGTGCCTGGAGTTCCGGGGGGAACTATGGCTACACCTTC.

The chain combines TRBV7-9 with TRBJ1-1, with a tentative D call TRBD1 (6 bases). Germline CDR1 reads SEHNR; CDR2 reads FQNEAQ (reference sequence). Deletions cut 1 base from V and 6 bases from J, with 9 bases between. This CDR3 has 13 amino acids. The CDR3 bases are TGTGCCAGCAGCTTAGGGGGGCTTGCTGAAGCTTTCTTT. Residues: CASSLGGLAEAFF.

V gene TRBV27 combines with J gene TRBJ2-1, with TRBD1 matching 9 bases. Germline V gene lookup returns CDR1 MNHEY and CDR2 SMNVEV (reference sequence). The V and J ends lost 5 bases and 5 bases, in that order; junction bases with no gene match: 7. This CDR3 region has 15 residues. In DNA form, the CDR3 reads TGTGCCAGCAGTATCCGGGACAGGGAGGACAATGAGCAGTTCTTC. This sequence encodes CASSIRDREDNEQFF.

This clone has a handful of counts. Germline and junction disagree at one end, which may indicate a read error. The chain couples TRBV7-9 to TRBJ1-5, with D perhaps TRBD1 (5 bases). Per germline, CDR1 SEHNR and CDR2 FQNEAQ (reference sequence). CDR3 length equals 15 residues. The CDR3 protein is CASSLAGVGYQPQHF. The CDR3 nucleotides are TGTGCCAGCAGCCTAGCGGGGGTGGGTTATCAGCCCCAGCATTTT. The whole variable domain, remainder taken from reference TRBV7-9 and TRBJ1-5, is DTGVSQNPRHKITKRGQNVTFRCDPISEHNRLYWYRQTLGQGPEFLTYFQNEAQLEKSRLLSDRFSAERPKGSFSTLEIQRTEQGDSAMYLCASSLAGVGYQPQHFGDGTRLSIL.

CDR3 nucleotides: TGTGCCTGGAGTGGAGGGGAGAACACTGAAGCTTTCTTT. Its protein product is CAWSGGENTEAFF. The chain recombines TRBV30 with TRBJ1-1, with D possibly being TRBD1 (5 bases). V was cut by 1 base and J by 1 base, with 7 bases left in between. Germline CDR1 and CDR2: GTSNPN and SVGIG (reference sequence). The CDR3 length is 13 residues.

The chain employs TRBV6-1 and TRBJ2-3; 8 positions agree with TRBD2. The CDR3 is made up of 16 amino acids. The J segment lost 5 bases and the V segment lost 2 bases, leaving 9 bases of the junction unmatched. Germline CDR1 reads MNHNS; CDR2 reads SASEGT. The CDR3 DNA reads as TGTGCCAGCAGTGAAATCAACCGGGGGGGCGGAGATACGCAGTATTTT. The encoded protein is CASSEINRGGGDTQYF.

The V call is TRBV6-4, the J call TRBJ1-2; D gene unclear. CDR3 length: 16 residues. Looked up from germline, CDR1 is MRHNA and CDR2 is SNTAGT. V shed 0 bases and J shed 5 bases, with 16 bases lying between them. Here the CDR3 reads CASSDSLREPLYGYTF. DNA of the CDR3: TGTGCCAGCAGTGACTCCTTAAGGGAACCTCTTTATGGCTACACCTTC.

The chain uses TRBV7-2 and TRBJ1-1; D is perhaps TRBD1 (5 bases). The CDR3 is 15 residues long. The V gene's germline CDR1 is SGHTA and CDR2 FQGNSA. V shed 5 bases and J shed 5 bases, with 18 bases lying between them. CDR3 sequence: CASSADGTPGTEAFF. The CDR3 DNA is TGTGCCAGCAGCGCGGACGGGACCCCCGGAACTGAAGCTTTCTTT.

The chain has TRBV25-1 and TRBJ1-1; D not resolved. V was cut by 0 bases and J by 1 base, with 15 bases left in between. The length of the CDR3 is 17 residues. Germline CDR1 is MGHDK and CDR2 is SYGVNS. CDR3 nucleotide sequence: TGTGCCAGCAGTGAATATATAAGGGAAGAGACGAACACTGAAGCTTTCTTT. Translation gives CASSEYIREETNTEAFF.

V gene TRBV5-1 combines with J gene TRBJ1-1; a possible D gene is TRBD1 (5 bases). Per germline, CDR1 SGHRS and CDR2 YFSETQ. This CDR3 has 15 amino acids. The V and J ends lost 4 bases and 0 bases respectively, with 13 bases between them. The CDR3 bases are TGCGCCAGCAGCAACGGGACCCCCATGAACACTGAAGCTTTCTTT. Protein sequence: CASSNGTPMNTEAFF.

In its sample, this clone was seen a few times. This chain uses TRBV4-3 with TRBJ2-3; TRBD2 matches at 12 bases. The CDR3 has 16 residues. The V gene's germline CDR1 is LGHNA and CDR2 YSLEER. Germline trimming cut 0 bases from V and 4 bases from J; bases unmatched to any gene: 2. The DNA of the CDR3 is TGCGCCAGCAGCCAAGATCTAGCGGGGGGGCCAGATACGCAGTATTTT. This translates into CASSQDLAGGPDTQYF.